This T cell receptor beta chain was profiled in a study of CD8 T cells in ankylosing spondylitis (dated by TCRdb to the late 2010s). Notes on the research overall: The study profiled T cell receptor beta repertoires in healthy donors and ankylosing spondylitis patients to find disease-linked TCR variants. Samples of peripheral blood were taken, and for ankylosing spondylitis patients, synovial fluid was collected as well. The whole study cohort included some 100 healthy donors and 25 or so ankylosing spondylitis patients.

The germline V gene (reference sequence) gives CDR1 as GTSNPN and CDR2 as SVGIG. V loses 4 bases, J loses 3 bases, and the germline ends lie 11 bases apart. The CDR3 sequence holds 13 residues, the cysteine and phenylalanine included. Solely the CDR3 DNA is kept, with 39 bases framed from the first base. The research as a whole found: In peripheral blood, the disease-linked clones were found at relatively low frequencies and had a CD8+ phenotype. A TCR beta motif of seven or eight highly homologous amino acid variants appeared characteristic of blood from ankylosing spondylitis patients. Some motif variants had previously been reported in the synovial fluid and blood of reactive arthritis patients, which suggests shared mechanisms of disease initiation. The disease-linked clones were reported as significantly enriched in matched synovial fluid samples from ankylosing spondylitis patients.

With respect to this clonotype: Its antigen is still unknown. No base quality information exists; no much larger clone differs at one position.

Sequencing instrument: Illumina HiSeq 2500. Quantitative 5'-RACE with molecular barcodes was the method used to prepare the TCR beta libraries. In the source study's methods: Disease-linked TCR variants were identified with a new computational method built on a probabilistic model of VDJ rearrangement. The public reads were reanalyzed by TCRdb: fastp trimming at Q25, MiXCR alignment, in-frame beta chains only. Duplicate CDR3 protein sequences are folded into a single record with the most common DNA and genes. These V and J calls rely on TCRdb rather than the paper's analysis. Counted in this sample were 350,000 to 550,000 distinct CDR3 sequences; 25% to 30% of them appeared once. Of the sample, about 0.92% is held by the ten largest clones.

In this chain, TRBV30 is recombined with TRBJ2-3, with no confident D gene call. Sequences were obtained from blood, either unsorted or a sorted T cell fraction (not recorded which). The source of this sequence is a male donor with ankylosing spondylitis. CDR3 sequence: CAWNRLSTDTQYF. Read as DNA, the sequence is TGTGCCTGGAACCGTCTTAGTACAGATACGCAGTATTTT.